The 27 T cell receptor beta chains below come from one sample, sequenced in a study of T cell repertoires in cytomegalovirus infection. Antigen specificity for these receptors is unknown. TCRdb independently ran MiXCR on the reads; one entry per CDR3 protein. The table lists about 900,000 distinct CDR3 sequences, roughly a third of them singletons. The sample in question was cultured CD8+ T cells from PBMCs, obtained from culture after CMV antigen stimulation. The receptors derive from a human donor in good health (CMV status not recorded). Some clones in this sample may be carry-over from other donors' samples.

The rearrangement links TRBV4-1 to TRBJ1-2; D is undetermined. Germline CDR1 MGHRA, CDR2 YSYEKL. This CDR3 has 17 amino acids. Trimming shortened V by 0 bases and J by 1 base, and 15 bases separated the two germline ends. This CDR3 is CASSQDSKTLYNYGYTF. The CDR3 DNA follows: TGCGCCAGCAGCCAAGATTCGAAAACCCTTTATAACTATGGCTACACCTTC.

This chain uses TRBV4-1 with TRBJ1-5; D unclear. Trimming took 3 bases from V and 2 from J, leaving 14 bases between them. Looked up from germline, CDR1 is MGHRA and CDR2 is YSYEKL. This CDR3 is built from 16 residues. The CDR3 protein is CASSQTLEVGNQPQHF. CDR3 DNA: TGCGCCAGCAGCCAGACCCTTGAGGTTGGCAATCAGCCCCAGCATTTT.

This clonotype was recorded many times. The chain employs TRBV7-2 and TRBJ2-1; tentative D call: TRBD2 (5 bases). V was trimmed by 9 bases and J by 0 bases, leaving 15 bases between them. The length of the CDR3 is 15 residues. The germline V gene encodes CDR1 SGHTA and CDR2 FQGNSA. The CDR3 nucleotides are TGTGCCAGTTCCAACCTAGGGAGCTCCTACAATGAGCAGTTCTTC. Protein product: CASSNLGSSYNEQFF.

This clonotype was picked up many times. V and J are TRBV6-1 and TRBJ2-7; 9 nucleotides align to TRBD1. The germline CDR1 and CDR2 sequences are MNHNS and SASEGT. The CDR3 is made up of 15 amino acids. The V and J ends lost 5 bases and 1 base, in that order; junction bases with no gene match: 6. CDR3 region: CASSKTQGASYEQYF. The CDR3 DNA sequence: TGTGCCAGCAGTAAAACACAGGGGGCTTCCTACGAGCAGTACTTC.

This clonotype was counted many times. The chain is built from TRBV5-5 and TRBJ2-5; D assignment may be TRBD1 or TRBD2 (6 bases each). Germline-derived CDR1 and CDR2 are SGHKS and YYEKEE (reference sequence). The CDR3 sequence is 14 residues long. V was cut by 4 bases and J by 5 bases, with 15 bases left in between. CDR3 DNA sequence: TGTGCCAGCAGCCCATGGAGGGGGATGGAGACCCAGTACTTC. Protein: CASSPWRGMETQYF. Full variable domain (rest looked up from reference TRBV5-5 and TRBJ2-5): DAGVTQSPTHLIKTRGQQVTLRCSPISGHKSVSWYQQVLGQGPQFIFQYYEKEERGRGNFPDRFSARQFPNYSSELNVNALLLGDSALYLCASSPWRGMETQYFGPGTRLLVL.

As to this clonotype: A much larger clone lies one base from this, so it may be a read error. The V and J genes are TRBV28 and TRBJ2-3, with D unresolved. The V end was cut by 6 bases, the J end by 2 bases, with 9 bases between. The V gene's germline CDR1 is MDHEN and CDR2 SYDVKM. The CDR3 sequence is 13 residues long. The CDR3 region is CASSQLTTDTQYF. The CDR3 bases are TGTGCCAGCAGCCAACTTACCACAGATACGCAGTATTTT.

This clonotype has a count of ten or more. The V gene is TRBV12-3 or TRBV12-4, the J gene TRBJ1-2, with D uncertain. The CDR3 length is 13 residues. The germline V and J ends were trimmed by 0 bases and 6 bases, with 8 bases remaining between them. Here the CDR3 DNA reads TGTGCCAGCAGTTTAGCCATCCCCGATGGCTACACCTTC. It yields the protein CASSLAIPDGYTF.

The V call is TRBV7-9, the J call TRBJ2-5, with D possibly TRBD1 on 5 matching bases. The CDR3 is made up of 14 amino acids. V was shortened by 1 base and J by 6 bases, with 12 bases between the two germline ends. Germline CDR1 and CDR2: SEHNR and FQNEAQ (reference sequence). For the CDR3, the DNA is TGTGCCAGCAGCTTAGACAGGTGGGGCAAGACCCAGTACTTC. Translation gives CASSLDRWGKTQYF.

This clonotype has more than one count but fewer than ten. The CDR3 DNA sequence: TGTGCCATCATTCCCCCCCATTCTGGAAACACCATATATTTT. Amino acid sequence: CAIIPPHSGNTIYF. V is TRBV12-3 or TRBV12-4 and J is TRBJ1-3; D is unresolved. The CDR3 length is 14 residues. V dropped 10 bases and J dropped 1 base, with 14 bases sitting between them.

The V gene is TRBV6-5, the J gene TRBJ2-2; D remains ambiguous. V shed 4 bases and J shed 5 bases, with 14 bases lying between them. CDR3 length equals 15 residues. Germline V gene sequence: CDR1 MNHEY, CDR2 SVGAGI. The CDR3 loop is CASSSQGSRTGELFF. Here the CDR3 DNA reads TGTGCCAGCAGTTCTCAAGGCTCCCGGACCGGGGAGCTGTTTTTT.

This clonotype was counted between two and nine times. The chain combines TRBV15 with TRBJ1-1, with D perhaps matching TRBD1 (5 bases). V lost 8 bases to trimming and J lost 1 base, with 17 bases between them. The CDR3 is 15 residues long. The germline CDR1 and CDR2 sequences are LNHNV and YYDKDF (reference sequence). CDR3 sequence (DNA): TGTGCCACCCGGCGGGGGGGACGGAAGAACACTGAAGCTTTCTTT. This translates into CATRRGGRKNTEAFF.

This clonotype was seen at least ten times. The chain joins TRBV7-6 to TRBJ2-5; 10 bases align to TRBD2. Germline V gene data show CDR1 as SGHVS and CDR2 as FNYEAQ. The CDR3 is made up of 17 amino acids. Trimming at V came to 0 bases and at J to 7 bases, leaving 11 bases not matched to a gene. The CDR3 sequence is CASSLAPLAGDPGTQYF. CDR3 nucleotides: TGTGCCAGCAGCTTAGCGCCCCTAGCGGGGGACCCAGGGACCCAGTACTTC.

This clonotype came up a few times. The rearrangement joins TRBV28 to TRBJ2-1; perhaps TRBD2 as D (6 bases). The CDR3 has 16 residues. Trimming removed 6 bases from V and 0 bases from J, with 15 bases in between. The germline CDR1 and CDR2 sequences are MDHEN and SYDVKM. CDR3 residues: CASRLFLGGSYNEQFF. CDR3 in DNA: TGTGCCAGCAGGCTATTCCTGGGGGGCTCCTACAATGAGCAGTTCTTC.

The table lists this clonotype with many counts. The chain employs TRBV7-8 and TRBJ2-3; D is tentatively TRBD1 or TRBD2 (5 bases each). Germline lookup yields CDR1 SGHVS and CDR2 FQNEAQ. There are 15 residues in the CDR3. The V end lost 7 bases, the J end lost 5 bases, and 19 bases lay between the germline ends. Written as DNA, the CDR3 is TGTGCCAGCACCACCGGGACCTCATCCCGAGATACGCAGTATTTT. Its protein is CASTTGTSSRDTQYF.

Points on this clonotype: The junction differs from germline at one of its ends, possibly a read error. The chain has TRBV2 and TRBJ1-3; D gene unclear. The CDR3 is made up of 11 amino acids. CDR1 is SNHLY and CDR2 is FYNNEI in the germline V gene. The CDR3 DNA reads as TGTGCCAGCAGAGAAGGAAACACCATATATTTT. Amino acid sequence: CASREGNTIYF.

This clonotype was detected a few times. V gene TRBV27 combines with J gene TRBJ2-2; no reliable D call. The germline CDR1 and CDR2 sequences are MNHEY and SMNVEV (reference sequence). V gave up 5 bases and J gave up 9 bases, with 13 bases separating them. This CDR3 contains 13 residues. The CDR3 region has the DNA TGTGCCAGCAGTCTGAAATTAATGAGGGAGCTGTTTTTT. Protein sequence: CASSLKLMRELFF.

Of note for this clonotype: A junction end diverges from the germline sequence, so it may reflect a read error. V and J are TRBV5-5 and TRBJ2-1; maybe TRBD1 (5 bases). The germline CDR1 and CDR2 sequences are SGHKS and YYEKEE (reference sequence). This CDR3 comprises 13 residues. The CDR3 sequence is CASRLDTNNEQFF. DNA of the CDR3: TGTGCCAGCAGATTGGACACAAACAATGAGCAGTTCTTC.

This clonotype was recorded a few times. The chain joins TRBV4-3 to TRBJ1-1; 9 bases line up with TRBD1. Germline V gene data show CDR1 as LGHNA and CDR2 as YSLEER. V gave up 3 bases and J gave up 6 bases; unmatched junction bases: 11. The length of the CDR3 is 16 residues. DNA for the CDR3: TGCGCCAGCAGCCAGATACCCGGGACAGGGATCCCTGAAGCTTTCTTT. Translation gives CASSQIPGTGIPEAFF.

This clonotype was observed at least ten times. The chain couples TRBV7-2 to TRBJ1-5, with 9 nucleotides matching TRBD1. Germline V gene data show CDR1 as SGHTA and CDR2 as FQGNSA. This CDR3 has 17 residues. The V segment lost 5 bases and the J segment 2 bases; nucleotides outside the gene matches: 10. Here the CDR3 DNA reads TGTGCCAGCAGCCTACACCCGGGACAGGGCCGCAATCAGCCCCAGCATTTT. Translation: CASSLHPGQGRNQPQHF.

The chain is built from TRBV19 and TRBJ2-4; possibly TRBD1 for D (6 bases). Germline CDR1 is LNHDA and CDR2 is SQIVND (reference sequence). The CDR3 is 14 residues long. The V end lost 3 bases, the J end lost 5 bases, and 11 bases lay between the germline ends. CDR3 sequence (DNA): TGTGCCAGTAGTATCAGCAGGGGCCAAAACATTCAGTACTTC. Translated: CASSISRGQNIQYF.

This sequence joins TRBV27 and TRBJ1-5; D remains unclear. CDR3 length: 15 amino acids. V lost 1 base to trimming and J lost 4 bases, with 11 bases between them. The germline gives CDR1 MNHEY, CDR2 SMNVEV (reference sequence). DNA for the CDR3: TGTGCCAGCAGTTTATACGCCGGCGGGAATCAGCCCCAGCATTTT. Translation: CASSLYAGGNQPQHF.

This clonotype was observed a handful of times. V and J are TRBV29-1 and TRBJ1-2, with D unclear. Trimming left V 3 bases short and J 1 base short, with 6 bases between. The germline CDR1 and CDR2 sequences are SQVTM and ANQGSEA. The CDR3 totals 12 residues. DNA for the CDR3: TGCAGCGTTGATTTTATTAACTATGGCTACACCTTC. Protein sequence: CSVDFINYGYTF.

The rearrangement joins TRBV29-1 to TRBJ1-1; the D gene is possibly TRBD1 (6 bases). V lost 5 bases to trimming and J lost 5 bases, with 15 bases between them. The germline V gene encodes CDR1 SQVTM and CDR2 ANQGSEA. The CDR3 consists of 13 residues. The DNA for the CDR3 is TGCAGCGTTCCACAGGGAGAATTGACTGAAGCTTTCTTT. It is translated as CSVPQGELTEAFF.

This chain connects TRBV6-6 to TRBJ2-5; 8 bases are shared with TRBD2. The germline CDR1 and CDR2 sequences are MNHNY and SVGAGI (reference sequence). The CDR3 extends over 14 amino acids. Trimming took 5 bases from V and 5 from J; bases not matched to a gene: 7. CDR3 DNA sequence: TGTGCCAGCAGTCTCGGGGGGGCCTTTGAGACCCAGTACTTC. It translates to CASSLGGAFETQYF.

The chain links TRBV29-1 to TRBJ2-1; no firm D call. The CDR3 consists of 13 residues. Trimming removed 5 bases from V and 0 bases from J, with 8 bases in between. Germline V gene lookup returns CDR1 SQVTM and CDR2 ANQGSEA. CDR3 region: CSVRGGSYNEQFF. The CDR3 region has the DNA TGCAGCGTTCGTGGCGGCTCCTACAATGAGCAGTTCTTC.

The J gene is TRBJ1-2, the V gene TRBV19; D unresolved. The germline CDR1 and CDR2 sequences are LNHDA and SQIVND (reference sequence). V lost 7 bases, J lost 1 base, and 13 bases lay in between. The CDR3 totals 14 residues. In nucleotides, the CDR3 is TGTGCCAGTACCCCTGCGGACGGTAACTATGGCTACACCTTC. It specifies CASTPADGNYGYTF.

The chain employs TRBV6-5 and TRBJ2-7; tentative D call: TRBD1 (5 bases). The V gene's germline CDR1 is MNHEY and CDR2 SVGAGI. V shed 0 bases and J shed 1 base, with 16 bases lying between them. The CDR3 loop spans 17 amino acids. CDR3 loop: CASSYSRTGRGSYEQYV. In nucleotides, the CDR3 is TGTGCCAGCAGTTACTCCCGGACCGGAAGGGGTTCCTACGAGCAGTACGTC.